The rows below give T cell receptor beta chains drawn from one sample of a study of beta chain features in type 1 diabetes. TCRdb's copy holds only in-frame clones and misses some; the assay was immunoSEQ multiplex PCR. Among roughly 230,000 clones listed, 9.6% were seen once. Sequences were obtained from naive CD4+ T cells from blood. These TCRs come from a woman aged 18 to 35 in good health. Both conserved end residues are part of each CDR3. D genes are given only for firm matches. Not every row has a clone size; where given, it reads once, few, many or a size class.

v_gene: TRBV5-1
abundance: few
d_gene: .
j_gene: TRBJ1-2
CDR3aa: CASSLGGMANLPNYGYTF
CDR3nt: TGCGCCAGCAGCTTGGGAGGTATGGCAAACCTACCTAACTATGGCTACACCTTC

v_gene: TRBV30
abundance: .
d_gene: TRBD1
j_gene: TRBJ2-5
CDR3aa: CAWSAPPQGVQETQYF
CDR3nt: TGTGCCTGGAGTGCCCCTCCACAGGGGGTCCAAGAGACCCAGTACTTC

v_gene: TRBV4-1
abundance: many
d_gene: .
j_gene: TRBJ2-7
CDR3aa: CASSQDLTVQYF
CDR3nt: TGCGCCAGCAGCCAAGATCTAACGGTGCAGTACTTC

v_gene: TRBV5-6
abundance: few
d_gene: .
j_gene: TRBJ2-3
CDR3aa: CASRRFDDTQYF
CDR3nt: TGTGCCAGCAGACGGTTTGATGATACGCAGTATTTT

v_gene: TRBV6-5
abundance: .
d_gene: TRBD2
j_gene: TRBJ2-3
CDR3aa: CASRLAGDSDTQYF
CDR3nt: TGTGCCAGCCGACTAGCGGGAGATTCAGATACGCAGTATTTT

v_gene: TRBV6-5
abundance: .
d_gene: .
j_gene: TRBJ1-2
CDR3aa: CASSVRTATYGYTF
CDR3nt: TGTGCCAGCAGTGTCCGGACAGCGACCTATGGCTACACCTTC

v_gene: TRBV30
abundance: .
d_gene: .
j_gene: TRBJ1-2
CDR3aa: CASTKEQLINYGYTF
CDR3nt: TGTGCCTCTACAAAGGAGCAGCTCATCAACTATGGCTACACCTTC

v_gene: TRBV2
abundance: .
d_gene: TRBD1
j_gene: TRBJ1-4
CDR3aa: CASSEAGTGNEKLFF
CDR3nt: TGTGCCAGCAGTGAAGCCGGGACAGGGAATGAAAAACTGTTTTTT

v_gene: TRBV7-8
abundance: .
d_gene: .
j_gene: TRBJ1-6
CDR3aa: CASSGLGARSF
CDR3nt: TGTGCCAGCAGCGGTCTGGGGGCGCGTTCCTTT

v_gene: TRBV5-1
abundance: .
d_gene: .
j_gene: TRBJ1-1
CDR3aa: CASSLGTILNTEAFF
CDR3nt: TGCGCCAGCAGCTTGGGCACAATCTTGAACACTGAAGCTTTCTTT

v_gene: TRBV28
abundance: .
d_gene: .
j_gene: TRBJ2-7
CDR3aa: CASSFTYEQYF
CDR3nt: TGTGCCAGCAGTTTTACCTACGAGCAGTACTTC

v_gene: TRBV28
abundance: .
d_gene: .
j_gene: TRBJ1-5
CDR3aa: CASSFPAAAGNQPQHF
CDR3nt: TGTGCCAGCAGTTTTCCGGCAGCCGCGGGCAATCAGCCCCAGCATTTT

v_gene: TRBV15
abundance: few
d_gene: .
j_gene: TRBJ1-3
CDR3aa: CATSRASSGNTIYF
CDR3nt: TGTGCCACCAGCAGAGCCAGCTCTGGAAACACCATATATTTT

v_gene: TRBV19
abundance: few
d_gene: TRBD1
j_gene: TRBJ2-5
CDR3aa: CASTTTGTEGTQYF
CDR3nt: TGTGCCAGTACCACCACCGGGACAGAGGGGACCCAGTACTTC

v_gene: TRBV5-1
abundance: .
d_gene: .
j_gene: TRBJ2-1
CDR3aa: CASSSKLGSSYNEQFF
CDR3nt: TGCGCCAGCAGCTCTAAACTAGGGAGCTCCTACAATGAGCAGTTCTTC

v_gene: TRBV29-1
abundance: .
d_gene: .
j_gene: TRBJ2-5
CDR3aa: CSVRTTQETQYF
CDR3nt: TGCAGCGTTCGGACTACTCAAGAGACCCAGTACTTC

v_gene: TRBV4-1
abundance: many
d_gene: .
j_gene: TRBJ2-3
CDR3aa: CASSQEGRPGTDTQYF
CDR3nt: TGCGCCAGCAGCCAAGAGGGGCGCCCGGGCACAGATACGCAGTATTTT

v_gene: TRBV5-1
abundance: .
d_gene: .
j_gene: TRBJ1-5
CDR3aa: CASSPPGRVDHRNQPQHF
CDR3nt: TGCGCCAGCAGCCCCCCCGGCAGGGTAGATCATCGCAATCAGCCCCAGCATTTT

v_gene: TRBV30
abundance: .
d_gene: .
j_gene: TRBJ1-2
CDR3aa: CAWSVRRQAVF
CDR3nt: TGTGCCTGGAGTGTTCGGCGACAGGCTGTATTC

v_gene: TRBV18
abundance: few
d_gene: TRBD2
j_gene: TRBJ2-1
CDR3aa: CASSELAGVPEQFF
CDR3nt: TGTGCCAGCTCAGAACTAGCGGGAGTGCCTGAGCAGTTCTTC

v_gene: TRBV30
abundance: .
d_gene: TRBD2
j_gene: TRBJ2-1
CDR3aa: CAWSVIRKTSGRTDEQFF
CDR3nt: TGTGCCTGGAGTGTAATCCGAAAAACTAGCGGGAGGACGGATGAGCAGTTCTTC

v_gene: TRBV11-2
abundance: few
d_gene: TRBD2
j_gene: TRBJ2-3
CDR3aa: CASSQRAGGVDTQYF
CDR3nt: TGTGCCAGCAGCCAAAGAGCGGGAGGTGTAGATACGCAGTATTTT

v_gene: TRBV5-6
abundance: few
d_gene: TRBD2
j_gene: TRBJ2-1
CDR3aa: CASSFRSSGGGEQFF
CDR3nt: TGTGCCAGCAGCTTCAGGTCTAGCGGGGGTGGGGAGCAGTTCTTC

v_gene: TRBV25-1
abundance: .
d_gene: .
j_gene: TRBJ1-5
CDR3aa: CASSEFPVSNQPQHF
CDR3nt: TGTGCCAGCAGTGAGTTCCCGGTTAGCAATCAGCCCCAGCATTTT

v_gene: TRBV11-2
abundance: .
d_gene: TRBD1
j_gene: TRBJ1-2
CDR3aa: CASSLVGQDHYGYTF
CDR3nt: TGTGCCAGCAGCTTAGTGGGACAGGACCACTATGGCTACACCTTC

v_gene: TRBV7-9
abundance: .
d_gene: .
j_gene: TRBJ2-3
CDR3aa: CASSLVSFDTQYF
CDR3nt: TGTGCCAGCAGCTTAGTGTCGTTCGATACGCAGTATTTT

v_gene: TRBV2
abundance: .
d_gene: TRBD1
j_gene: TRBJ2-5
CDR3aa: CATLRGQGETQYF
CDR3nt: TGTGCCACGTTAAGGGGGCAGGGAGAGACCCAGTACTTC

v_gene: TRBV30
abundance: .
d_gene: TRBD1
j_gene: TRBJ1-2
CDR3aa: CAWREQGEYYGYTF
CDR3nt: TGTGCCTGGAGGGAGCAGGGGGAATACTATGGCTACACCTTC

v_gene: TRBV4-2
abundance: few
d_gene: .
j_gene: TRBJ1-1
CDR3aa: CASSLRDMNTEAFF
CDR3nt: TGTGCCAGCAGCCTTCGGGACATGAACACTGAAGCTTTCTTT

v_gene: TRBV5-1
abundance: .
d_gene: .
j_gene: TRBJ1-1
CDR3aa: CASSLEANTEAFF
CDR3nt: TGCGCCAGCAGCTTGGAAGCGAACACTGAAGCTTTCTTT

v_gene: TRBV7-2
abundance: few
d_gene: .
j_gene: TRBJ2-3
CDR3aa: CASSFRGAPTDTQYF
CDR3nt: TGTGCCAGCAGCTTCCGCGGGGCACCCACAGATACGCAGTATTTT

v_gene: TRBV28
abundance: few
d_gene: TRBD2
j_gene: TRBJ2-1
CDR3aa: CASRGGSRNEQFF
CDR3nt: TGTGCCAGCAGGGGGGGGAGTAGAAATGAGCAGTTCTTC